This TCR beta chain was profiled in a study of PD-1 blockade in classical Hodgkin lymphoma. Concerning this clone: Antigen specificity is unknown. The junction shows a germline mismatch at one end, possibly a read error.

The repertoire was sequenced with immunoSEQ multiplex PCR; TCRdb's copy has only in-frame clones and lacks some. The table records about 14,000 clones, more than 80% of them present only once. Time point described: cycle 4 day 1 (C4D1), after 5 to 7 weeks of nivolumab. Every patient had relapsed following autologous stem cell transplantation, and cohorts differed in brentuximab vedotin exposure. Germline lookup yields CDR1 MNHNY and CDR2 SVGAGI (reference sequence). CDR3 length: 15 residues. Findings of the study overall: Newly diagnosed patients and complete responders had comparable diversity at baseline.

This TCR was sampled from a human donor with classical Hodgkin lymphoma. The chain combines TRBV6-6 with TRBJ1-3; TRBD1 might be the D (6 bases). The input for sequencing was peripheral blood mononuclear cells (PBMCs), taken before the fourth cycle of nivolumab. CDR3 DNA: TGTGCCAACAGTTACTCGAGGGACACGGCCGGAACCATATATTTT. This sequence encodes CANSYSRDTAGTIYF.